The 8 T cell receptor beta chains given below trace back to one sample, sequenced in a study of T cell repertoires in cytomegalovirus infection. Each CDR3 protein is one row after TCRdb ran MiXCR on the reads. This repertoire shows some 400,000 distinct CDR3 sequences, 30% to 40% found once; its top ten account for approximately 13%. What was sequenced was PBMCs. These receptors were collected from a human donor in good health (CMV status not recorded). Some clones in this sample may be carry-over from other donors' samples.

This clonotype was seen a few times. The chain combines TRBV19 with TRBJ2-3; no reliable D call. Trimming stripped 1 base from V and 2 bases from J, with 4 bases between. The CDR3 covers 13 residues. Germline V gene data show CDR1 as LNHDA and CDR2 as SQIVND (reference sequence). The CDR3 DNA follows: TGTGCCAGTAGTATAGGCTTCACAGATACGCAGTATTTT. Translating it yields CASSIGFTDTQYF.

The chain has TRBV28 and TRBJ1-2; 10 nucleotides align to TRBD1. CDR3 length: 13 residues. Germline V gene sequence: CDR1 MDHEN, CDR2 SYDVKM. With 7 bases clipped from V and 6 bases from J, the junction kept 5 bases outside the gene matches. This CDR3 reads CASNQGQGNGYTF. The DNA for the CDR3 is TGTGCCAGCAACCAGGGACAGGGGAATGGCTACACCTTC.

The sample holds one count of this clonotype. The V gene is TRBV19, the J gene TRBJ1-4, with TRBD1 matching over 10 bases. J gave up 8 bases and V 9 bases, and 6 bases lay outside the gene matches. The CDR3 extends over 13 amino acids. Per germline, CDR1 LNHDA and CDR2 SQIVND (reference sequence). In DNA form, the CDR3 reads TGTGCCAGCCGGGACAGGGGACGGGAAAAACTGTTTTTT. Its translation is CASRDRGREKLFF.

The rearrangement links TRBV5-1 to TRBJ1-6; D is possibly TRBD1 (5 bases). CDR1 and CDR2 (germline): SGHRS, YFSETQ. This CDR3 comprises 14 residues. V was cut by 6 bases and J by 8 bases, with 15 bases left in between. The chain's CDR3 is CASIPSGGDSPLHF. The CDR3 bases are TGCGCCAGCATCCCATCCGGGGGGGATTCACCCCTCCACTTT.

This clonotype was seen more than once but under ten times. This chain links TRBV7-2 with TRBJ2-7; no reliable D call. Trimming removed 2 bases at V and 6 bases at J, with 11 bases between. This CDR3 is built from 13 residues. The germline CDR1 and CDR2 sequences are SGHTA and FQGNSA. In DNA, the CDR3 is TGTGCCAGCAGCTTAAAGAACTTACTCGAGCAGTACTTC. It codes for CASSLKNLLEQYF.

This clonotype was observed at least ten times. V is TRBV18 and J is TRBJ1-1; D not certain. V was clipped by 8 bases and J by 0 bases, with 13 bases between them. CDR1 is KGHSH and CDR2 is LQKENI in the germline V gene. The CDR3 extends over 14 amino acids. The CDR3 nucleotides read TGTGCCAGCAGTCCGGACCTTCTGAACACTGAAGCTTTCTTT. This encodes CASSPDLLNTEAFF.

The chain combines TRBV7-2 with TRBJ2-7, with unresolved D. The CDR3 has 13 residues. Deletions cut 5 bases from V and 3 bases from J, with 11 bases between. Per the germline V gene, CDR1 is SGHTA and CDR2 is FQGNSA. The CDR3 here is CASSPRRVYEQYF. CDR3 DNA sequence: TGTGCCAGCAGCCCCCGACGGGTCTACGAGCAGTACTTC.

In this sample, this clonotype turned up a few times. This sequence joins TRBV4-2 and TRBJ2-3; TRBD2 aligns across 7 bases. The V gene's germline CDR1 is LGHNA and CDR2 YNFKEQ. The length of the CDR3 is 16 residues. Trimming took 1 base from V and 4 from J; bases not matched to a gene: 8. This chain's CDR3 is CASSQVGGFSPDTQYF. The CDR3 DNA follows: TGTGCCAGCAGCCAAGTGGGGGGGTTTAGTCCAGATACGCAGTATTTT.